This T cell receptor beta chain came from a study of cytomegalovirus exposure and HLA in healthy donors. With 60 Vbeta and 13 Jbeta primers, the PCR was carried out. Generated by immunoSEQ multiplex PCR, the TCRdb table keeps only in-frame clones and is missing some. The sample contains 130,000 or so clones, more than 65% of which appear only once. Findings and limits, study-wide: Most observed TCR sequences were rare, whereas some public TCRs were detected in many donors. Cytomegalovirus association was listed for around 170 TCR beta chains. The authors later linked a missense DCLRE1C variant to TCR beta V- and J-gene trimming.

About this clone: Its antigen is unidentified.

This receptor was obtained from a man in his late teens or twenties in good health and CMV-seronegative. Sequencing used PBMCs.

CDR3 coding DNA: TGTGCCAGCAGTGAAGGAGGGTCCGTGGGAGAGCAGTACTTC. The encoded protein is CASSEGGSVGEQYF. The chain has TRBV2 and TRBJ2-7; weak D call: TRBD2 (5 bases). From germline, CDR1 is SNHLY and CDR2 FYNNEI. Deletions cut 1 base from V and 7 bases from J, with 14 bases between. This CDR3 is built from 14 residues.